This TCR beta chain was identified in a study of glioma-infiltrating T cells. Study results and caveats: Gliomas, especially low-grade, showed above-expected tissue-blood divergence; non-neoplastic patients showed below. Only very few CDR3 sequences appeared in both tissue and blood.

To note about this clonotype: Its matching antigen is unknown.

Amplification of TCR alpha and beta CDR3 regions from RNA used iRepertoire nested multiplex PCR. One-step reverse transcription and amplification started from around 100-400 ng of tissue mRNA or PBMC total RNA. TCRdb processed the multiplex PCR reads anew with MiXCR; each CDR3 protein has one entry. The sample lists about 21,000 distinct CDR3 sequences; around 23% were seen once. This CDR3 has 15 amino acids. The germline CDR1 and CDR2 sequences are MGHRA and YSYEKL. The germline V and J ends were trimmed by 4 bases and 1 base, with 13 bases remaining between them. This sequence was found in a human donor with low-grade glioma or glioblastoma, undergoing nonglioma brain surgery, or in good health (not recorded which). Sample: glioma tissue, nonneoplastic brain tissue, or PBMCs (not recorded which). The V and J genes are TRBV4-1 and TRBJ1-1; the D gene is possibly TRBD1 (5 bases). The CDR3: CASSPGPGGNTEAFF. As DNA, the CDR3 is TGCGCCAGCAGCCCAGGCCCGGGGGGGAACACTGAAGCTTTCTTT.